Listed below are T cell receptor beta chains from one sample, sequenced in a study of STAT5B mutations in CD4+ large granular lymphocyte leukemia. The assay was immunoSEQ multiplex PCR, and TCRdb's table has in-frame clones only and misses some. This table has around 35,000 clones, approximately 67% appearing once. The sequenced material came from CD4+ T cells from blood buffy coats. The receptors shown here come from a human donor in good health. The conserved cysteine and the conserved F or W are not part of the CDR3 here. A D gene is named only where the DNA matches it firmly.

d_call,j_call,v_call,cdr3_aa
NA,TRBJ1-2,TRBV4-2,ASSQESRGVTYGYT
NA,TRBJ2-2,TRBV7-6,ASSLVANTGELF
NA,TRBJ1-2,TRBV5-1,ASSLAATYGYT
NA,TRBJ1-1,TRBV7-9,ASSPVGVRYTEAF
NA,TRBJ2-3,TRBV6-6,ASSPSSDTQY
NA,TRBJ1-2,TRBV7-9,ASSEGQYYGYT
TRBD2,TRBJ2-1,TRBV7-3,ASSLGLASYNEQF
TRBD2,TRBJ2-2,TRBV18,ASSPTGLAKTGELF
NA,TRBJ1-3,TRBV10-3,AISPTGTLSGNTIY
NA,TRBJ2-2,TRBV11-3,ASSSQGTGELF
NA,TRBJ1-1,TRBV7-2,ASSLGTGRPAF
TRBD2,TRBJ2-3,TRBV7-2,ASSLGLAGGPNTQY
TRBD2,TRBJ2-3,TRBV5-6,ASSFVLAGSDTQY
NA,TRBJ2-2,TRBV6-5,ASRREATGELF
TRBD1,TRBJ2-7,TRBV7-2,ASALGQGVFEQY
NA,TRBJ2-7,TRBV11-2,ASSFPRPYEQY
TRBD2,TRBJ2-5,TRBV5-1,ASSPGGVVGGETQY
NA,TRBJ2-7,TRBV4-3,ASSQGAGSYEQY
NA,TRBJ1-6,TRBV7-9,ASREGDSPLH
NA,TRBJ1-3,TRBV4-1,ASSQLYHRESGNTIY
NA,TRBJ2-5,TRBV19,ASSIKGTTKETQY
NA,TRBJ1-1,TRBV19,ASRGMNTEAF
TRBD1,TRBJ1-1,TRBV2,ATVGQGRTEAF
NA,TRBJ2-7,TRBV5-1,ASSLDTYEQY
TRBD1,TRBJ1-2,TRBV7-2,ASSRDSFYGYT
NA,TRBJ2-3,TRBV9,ASSARTETISTDTQY
TRBD1,TRBJ2-2,TRBV4-3,ASSQRDSKHFGELF
TRBD1,TRBJ1-1,TRBV5-6,ASTSTGGLNTEAF
NA,TRBJ1-2,TRBV6-6,ASSYSGDTGSGYT
TRBD1,TRBJ2-3,TRBV7-2,ASSKQGAGDTQY
NA,TRBJ1-1,TRBV5-6,ASSLEGLTAEAF
TRBD1,TRBJ1-6,TRBV19,ASTMGTGAQNSPLH
NA,TRBJ1-1,TRBV5-1,ASSYRGVGNTEAF
NA,TRBJ2-2,TRBV9,ASSVSINTGELF
TRBD1,TRBJ1-1,TRBV5-1,ASSQTPDRGAGAF
NA,TRBJ2-5,TRBV27,ASSPRGQETQY
TRBD1,TRBJ1-5,TRBV18,ASSPSNRGSVNQPQH
NA,TRBJ2-2,TRBV10-3,AISEKGGPEVRELF
NA,TRBJ2-7,TRBV6-1,ASSAVDGGAEQY
NA,TRBJ2-5,TRBV5-1,ASSFSGGAETQY
TRBD1,TRBJ2-3,TRBV7-2,ASSFDRGITDTQY
TRBD1,TRBJ2-2,TRBV13,ASGGQGQGTGELF
TRBD1,TRBJ1-4,TRBV25-1,ASRGQGSEKLF
NA,TRBJ1-3,TRBV15,ATSHGARSGNTIY
NA,TRBJ1-2,TRBV7-9,ASTMQGGGYT
TRBD1,TRBJ1-4,TRBV19,ASSIHRGGGSNEKLF